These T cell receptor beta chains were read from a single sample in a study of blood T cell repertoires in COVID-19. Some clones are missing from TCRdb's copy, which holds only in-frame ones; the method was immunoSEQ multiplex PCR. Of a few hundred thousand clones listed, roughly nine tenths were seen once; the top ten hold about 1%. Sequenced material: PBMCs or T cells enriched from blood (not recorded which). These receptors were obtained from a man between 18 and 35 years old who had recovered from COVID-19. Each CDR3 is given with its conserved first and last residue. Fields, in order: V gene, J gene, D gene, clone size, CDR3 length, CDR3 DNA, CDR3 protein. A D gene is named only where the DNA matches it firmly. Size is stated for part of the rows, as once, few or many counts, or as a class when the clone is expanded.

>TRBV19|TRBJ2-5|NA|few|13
TGTGCCAGTAGTTTCGGACTTAGCGAGACCCAGTACTTC
CASSFGLSETQYF
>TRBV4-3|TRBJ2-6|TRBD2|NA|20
TGCGCCAGCAGCCAAACGCACTCTAGCGGGAGGGTGGCTGGGGCCAACGTCCTGACTTTC
CASSQTHSSGRVAGANVLTF
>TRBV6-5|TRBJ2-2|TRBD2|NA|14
TGTGCCAGCTCGCTAGCGGGGGACACCGGGGAGCTGTTTTTT
CASSLAGDTGELFF
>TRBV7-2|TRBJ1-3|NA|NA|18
TGTGCCAGCAGCTTAGACAGGGTAGGGCCCACTTCGGTACACACCATATATTTT
CASSLDRVGPTSVHTIYF
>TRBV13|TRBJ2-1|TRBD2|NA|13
TGTGCCAGCAGCCTTAGCGGGAGTGATGAGCAGTTCTTC
CASSLSGSDEQFF
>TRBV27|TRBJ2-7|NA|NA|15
TGTGCCAGCAGTTTACGCGGGGCCAGGACCTACGAGCAGTACTTC
CASSLRGARTYEQYF
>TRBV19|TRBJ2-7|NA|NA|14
TGTGCCAGTAGTATAGATCCAGGGGCGGGCGAGCAGTACTTC
CASSIDPGAGEQYF
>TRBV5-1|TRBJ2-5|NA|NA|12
TGCGCCAGCAGCTCCTACCAAGAGACCCAGTACTTC
CASSSYQETQYF
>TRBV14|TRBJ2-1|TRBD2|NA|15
TGTGCCAGCAGCCACGGACTAGCGGGAGTAGATGAGCAGTTCTTC
CASSHGLAGVDEQFF
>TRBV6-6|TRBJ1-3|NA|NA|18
TGTGCCAGCAGTCGATGGGGTGGCAGCGGGGTTTCTGGAAACACCATATATTTT
CASSRWGGSGVSGNTIYF
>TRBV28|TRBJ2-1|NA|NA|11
TGTGCCACCCTCACGAGTCATGAGCAGTTCTTC
CATLTSHEQFF
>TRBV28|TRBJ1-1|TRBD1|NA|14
TGTGCCAGCAATCTACAGGGGGCTCGGACTGAAGCTTTCTTT
CASNLQGARTEAFF
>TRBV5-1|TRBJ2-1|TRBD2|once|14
TGCGCCAGCAGCTTGGATCTAGCGGGCTTCGAACAGTTCTTC
CASSLDLAGFEQFF
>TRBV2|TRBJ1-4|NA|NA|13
TGTGCCAGCAGTGGGCAGGTCAATGAAAAACTGTTTTTT
CASSGQVNEKLFF
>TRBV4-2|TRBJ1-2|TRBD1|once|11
TGTGCCAGCAGCGATACAGGGGGTTTCACCTTC
CASSDTGGFTF
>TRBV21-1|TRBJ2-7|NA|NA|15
TGTGCCAGCAGCAAAGAGTGTAGCGGGAGTGGGGAGCAGTACTTC
CASSKECSGSGEQYF
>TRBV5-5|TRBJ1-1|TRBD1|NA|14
TGTGCCAGCAGCTTGGGACAGGGGCCCACTGAAGCTTTCTTT
CASSLGQGPTEAFF
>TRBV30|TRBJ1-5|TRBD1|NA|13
TGTGCCTGGAGTCAACAGGGGGGAGGACCCCAGCATTTT
CAWSQQGGGPQHF
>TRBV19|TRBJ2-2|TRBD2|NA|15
TGTGCCAGTAGTATTACTAGCGGGAACACCGGGGAGCTGTTTTTT
CASSITSGNTGELFF
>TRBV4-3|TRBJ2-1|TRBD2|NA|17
TGCGCCAGCAGCCAGGGGGGACTAGCGGGGACATACAATGAGCAGTTCTTC
CASSQGGLAGTYNEQFF
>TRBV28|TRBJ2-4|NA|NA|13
TGTGCCAGCAGTTTGTCAGGGGAGGGCATTCAGTACTTC
CASSLSGEGIQYF
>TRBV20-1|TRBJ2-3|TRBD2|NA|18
TGCAGTGCTAGTGGTAGCGGGGGGGCGGGAGCCATAACAGATACGCAGTATTTT
CSASGSGGAGAITDTQYF